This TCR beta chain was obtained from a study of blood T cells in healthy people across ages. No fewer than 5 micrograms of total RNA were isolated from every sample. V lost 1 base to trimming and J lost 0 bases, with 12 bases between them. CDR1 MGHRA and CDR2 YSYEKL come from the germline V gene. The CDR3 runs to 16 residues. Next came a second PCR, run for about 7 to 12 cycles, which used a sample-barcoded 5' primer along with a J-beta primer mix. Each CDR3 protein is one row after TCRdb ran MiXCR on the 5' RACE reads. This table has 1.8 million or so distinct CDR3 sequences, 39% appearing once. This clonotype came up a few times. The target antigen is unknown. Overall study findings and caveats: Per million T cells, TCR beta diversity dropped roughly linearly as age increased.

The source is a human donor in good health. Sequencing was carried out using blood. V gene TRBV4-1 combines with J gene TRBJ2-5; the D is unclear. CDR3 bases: TGCGCCAGCAGCCAAGTCGGTTTGGGGTACCAAGAGACCCAGTACTTC. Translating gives CASSQVGLGYQETQYF.